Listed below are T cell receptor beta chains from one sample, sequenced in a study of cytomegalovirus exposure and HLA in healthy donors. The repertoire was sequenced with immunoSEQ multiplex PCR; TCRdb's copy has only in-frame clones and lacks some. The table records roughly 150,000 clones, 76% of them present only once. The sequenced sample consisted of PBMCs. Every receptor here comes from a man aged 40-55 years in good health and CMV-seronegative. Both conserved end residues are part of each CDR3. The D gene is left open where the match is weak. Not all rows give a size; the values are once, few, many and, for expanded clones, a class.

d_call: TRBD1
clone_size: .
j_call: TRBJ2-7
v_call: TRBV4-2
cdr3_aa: CASSQDGQGFLFYEQYF
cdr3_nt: TGTGCCAGCAGCCAAGATGGACAGGGCTTCTTATTCTACGAGCAGTACTTC

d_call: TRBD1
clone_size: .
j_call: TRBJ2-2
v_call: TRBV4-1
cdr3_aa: CASSQVDRAPTGELFF
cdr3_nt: TGCGCCAGCAGCCAAGTGGACAGGGCACCCACCGGGGAGCTGTTTTTT

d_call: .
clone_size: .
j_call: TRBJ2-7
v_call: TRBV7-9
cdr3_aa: CASSFTCGYNEQYF
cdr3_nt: TGTGCCAGCAGCTTTACTTGCGGGTACAACGAGCAGTACTTC

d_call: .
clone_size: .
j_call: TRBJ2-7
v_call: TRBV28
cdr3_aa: CASSSPGGLGYEQYF
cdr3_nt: TGTGCCAGCAGTTCACCAGGGGGGCTCGGCTACGAGCAGTACTTC

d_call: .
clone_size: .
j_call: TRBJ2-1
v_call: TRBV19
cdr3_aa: CASSIVLSSYNEQFF
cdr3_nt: TGTGCCAGTAGTATAGTACTGAGCTCCTACAATGAGCAGTTCTTC

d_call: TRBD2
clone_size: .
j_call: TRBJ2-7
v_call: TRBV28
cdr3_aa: CASSYRLAQTGYEQYF
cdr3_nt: TGTGCCAGCAGTTACCGACTAGCGCAGACGGGGTACGAGCAGTACTTC

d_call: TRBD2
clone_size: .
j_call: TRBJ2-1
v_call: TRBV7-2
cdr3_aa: CASSFPTSGSNEQFF
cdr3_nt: TGTGCCAGCAGCTTCCCGACTAGCGGGAGCAATGAGCAGTTCTTC

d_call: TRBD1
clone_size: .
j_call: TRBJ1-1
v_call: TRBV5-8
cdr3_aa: CASSLARDSYLNTEAFF
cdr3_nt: TGTGCCAGCAGCCTAGCCCGGGACAGCTACTTGAACACTGAAGCTTTCTTT

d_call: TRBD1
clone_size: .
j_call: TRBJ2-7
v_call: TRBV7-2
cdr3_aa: CASSPYPRRDSTYEQYF
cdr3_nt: TGTGCCAGCAGCCCTTACCCCAGAAGGGACAGTACCTACGAGCAGTACTTC

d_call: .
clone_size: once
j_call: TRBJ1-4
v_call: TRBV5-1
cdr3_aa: CASSSAGGWPGAGITNEKLFF
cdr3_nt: TGCGCCAGCAGCTCGGCGGGAGGATGGCCGGGGGCGGGTATAACTAATGAAAAACTGTTTTTT

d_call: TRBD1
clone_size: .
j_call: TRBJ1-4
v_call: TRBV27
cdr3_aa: CASSSPGGGNEKLFF
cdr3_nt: TGTGCCAGCAGTTCCCCAGGGGGCGGTAATGAAAAACTGTTTTTT

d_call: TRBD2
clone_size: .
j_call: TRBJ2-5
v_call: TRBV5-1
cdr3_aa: CASSLGLAGVGETQYF
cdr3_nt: TGCGCCAGCAGCTTGGGGCTAGCGGGAGTGGGAGAGACCCAGTACTTC

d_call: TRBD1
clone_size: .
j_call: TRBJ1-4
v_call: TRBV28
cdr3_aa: CASSLAGGKLFF
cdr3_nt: TGTGCCAGCAGTTTGGCAGGGGGGAAACTGTTTTTT

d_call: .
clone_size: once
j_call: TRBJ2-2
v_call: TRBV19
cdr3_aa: CASSSGLLGTGELFF
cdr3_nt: TGTGCCAGTAGCTCGGGACTTCTGGGCACCGGGGAGCTGTTTTTT

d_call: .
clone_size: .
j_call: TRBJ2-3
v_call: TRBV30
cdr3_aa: CAWSQGTTDTQYF
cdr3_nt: TGTGCCTGGAGTCAGGGGACCACAGATACGCAGTATTTT

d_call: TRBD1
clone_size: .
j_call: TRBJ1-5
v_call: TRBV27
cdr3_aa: CASRAEGARNQPQHF
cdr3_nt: TGTGCCAGCAGGGCCGAGGGGGCTAGAAATCAGCCCCAGCATTTT

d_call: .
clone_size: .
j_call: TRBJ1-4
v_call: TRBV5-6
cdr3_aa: CASSLGTDLWEKLFF
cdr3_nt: TGTGCCAGCAGCTTGGGGACAGATCTATGGGAAAAACTGTTTTTT

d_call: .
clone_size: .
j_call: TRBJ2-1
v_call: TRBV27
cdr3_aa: CASKETGKNNEQFF
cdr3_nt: TGTGCCAGCAAGGAGACAGGAAAAAACAATGAGCAGTTCTTC

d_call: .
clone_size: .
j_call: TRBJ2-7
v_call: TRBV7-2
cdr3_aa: CASSPWGAYEQYF
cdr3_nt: TGTGCCAGCAGCCCCTGGGGGGCCTACGAGCAGTACTTC

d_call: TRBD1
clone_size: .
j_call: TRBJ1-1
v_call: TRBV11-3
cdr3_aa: CASSSGTGARTEAFF
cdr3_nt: TGTGCCAGCAGCTCGGGGACAGGGGCGCGGACTGAAGCTTTCTTT

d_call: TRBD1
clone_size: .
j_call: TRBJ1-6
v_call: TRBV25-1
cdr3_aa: CASSEQAGGRSPLHF
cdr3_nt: TGTGCCAGCAGTGAACAGGCAGGGGGACGTTCACCCCTCCACTTT

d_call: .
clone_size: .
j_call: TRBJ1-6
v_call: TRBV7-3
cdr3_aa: CASSVTGTRNSPLHF
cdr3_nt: TGTGCCAGCAGCGTTACAGGGACCCGTAATTCACCCCTCCACTTT

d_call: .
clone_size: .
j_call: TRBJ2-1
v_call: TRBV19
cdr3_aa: CASRSWYNEQFF
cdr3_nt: TGTGCCAGCCGTAGCTGGTACAATGAGCAGTTCTTC

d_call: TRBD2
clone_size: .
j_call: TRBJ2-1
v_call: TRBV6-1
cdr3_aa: CASSESASGNNEQFF
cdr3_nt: TGTGCCAGCAGTGAATCGGCTAGCGGAAACAATGAGCAGTTCTTC

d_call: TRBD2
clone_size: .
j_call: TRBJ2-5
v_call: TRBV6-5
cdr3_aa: CASSYRSGGPGETQYF
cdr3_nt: TGTGCCAGCAGTTACCGTAGCGGGGGCCCCGGGGAGACCCAGTACTTC

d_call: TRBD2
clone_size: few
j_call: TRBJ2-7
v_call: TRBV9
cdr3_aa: CASSTFSGGNYEQYF
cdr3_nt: TGTGCCAGCAGCACATTTAGCGGGGGGAACTACGAGCAGTACTTC

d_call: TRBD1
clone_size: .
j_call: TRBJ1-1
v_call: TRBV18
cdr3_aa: CASSLPGTGETEAFF
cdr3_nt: TGTGCCAGCTCACTTCCCGGGACAGGGGAGACTGAAGCTTTCTTT

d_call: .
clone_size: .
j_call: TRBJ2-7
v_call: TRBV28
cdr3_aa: CASIPASSYEQYF
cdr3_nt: TGTGCCAGCATTCCAGCTAGCTCCTACGAGCAGTACTTC

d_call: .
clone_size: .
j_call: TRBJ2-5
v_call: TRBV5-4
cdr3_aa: CASSAGQNQETQYF
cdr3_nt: TGTGCCAGCAGCGCGGGACAGAACCAAGAGACCCAGTACTTC

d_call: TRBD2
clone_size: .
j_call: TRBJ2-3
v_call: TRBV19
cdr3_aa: CASSIASGSTDTQYF
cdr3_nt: TGTGCCAGTAGTATCGCTAGCGGGAGCACAGATACGCAGTATTTT

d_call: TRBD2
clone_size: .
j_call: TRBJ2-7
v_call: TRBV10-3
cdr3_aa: CAISRSGRYVHEQYF
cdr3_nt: TGTGCCATCAGTCGTAGCGGGAGATACGTCCACGAGCAGTACTTC

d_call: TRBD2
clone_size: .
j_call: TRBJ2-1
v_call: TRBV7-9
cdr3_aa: CASATWGLAEEQFF
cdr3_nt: TGTGCCAGCGCGACCTGGGGACTAGCGGAGGAGCAGTTCTTC

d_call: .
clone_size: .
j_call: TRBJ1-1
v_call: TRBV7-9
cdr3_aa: CASRLTYGDTEAFF
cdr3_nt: TGTGCCAGCAGACTGACATACGGGGACACTGAAGCTTTCTTT

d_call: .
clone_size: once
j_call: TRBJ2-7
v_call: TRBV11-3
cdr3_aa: CASSSEWLGEQYF
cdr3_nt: TGTGCCAGCAGTTCGGAGTGGCTGGGCGAGCAGTACTTC

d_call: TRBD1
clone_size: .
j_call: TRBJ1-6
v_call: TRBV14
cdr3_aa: CASSPGQAQNSPLHF
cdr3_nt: TGTGCCAGCAGCCCCGGACAGGCACAAAATTCACCCCTCCACTTT

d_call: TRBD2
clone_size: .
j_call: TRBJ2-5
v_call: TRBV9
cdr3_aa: CASSVATIGTSGADQETQYF
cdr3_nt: TGTGCCAGCAGCGTAGCTACGATCGGGACTAGCGGGGCGGACCAAGAGACCCAGTACTTC

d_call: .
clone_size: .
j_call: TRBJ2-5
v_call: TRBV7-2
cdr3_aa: CASSSKRFRETQYF
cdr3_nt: TGTGCCAGCAGCTCAAAACGCTTCCGGGAGACCCAGTACTTC

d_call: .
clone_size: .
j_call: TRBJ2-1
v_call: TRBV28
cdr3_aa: CASSSPGRYNEQFF
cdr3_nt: TGTGCCAGCAGTTCACCGGGTCGATACAATGAGCAGTTCTTC

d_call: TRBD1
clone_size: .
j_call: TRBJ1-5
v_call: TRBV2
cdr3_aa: CASSELAGGSQPQHF
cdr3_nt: TGTGCCAGCAGTGAACTGGCAGGGGGAAGTCAGCCCCAGCATTTT

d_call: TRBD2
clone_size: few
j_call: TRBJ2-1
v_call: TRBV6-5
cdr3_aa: CASSPLAGNNEQFF
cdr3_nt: TGTGCCAGCAGTCCACTAGCGGGGAACAATGAGCAGTTCTTC

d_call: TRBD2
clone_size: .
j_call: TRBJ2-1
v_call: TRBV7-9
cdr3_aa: CASRTTTLAGGGNEQFF
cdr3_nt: TGTGCCAGCAGGACTACTACCCTAGCGGGGGGGGGAAATGAGCAGTTCTTC

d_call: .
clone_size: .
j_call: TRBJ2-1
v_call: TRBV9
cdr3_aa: CASSPSLAGLYNEQFF
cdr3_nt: TGTGCCAGCAGCCCCAGTCTCGCGGGGCTCTACAATGAGCAGTTCTTC

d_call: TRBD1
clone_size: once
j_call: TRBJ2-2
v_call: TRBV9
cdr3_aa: CASSPRGRGTVGTGELFF
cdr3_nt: TGTGCCAGCAGCCCCAGGGGGCGCGGGACGGTGGGCACCGGGGAGCTGTTTTTT